The subject of this entry is one TCR beta chain. Its matching antigen is unknown. Sequencing was performed with immunoSEQ multiplex PCR; in TCRdb, only in-frame clones are kept and a portion is missing. The sample shows around 12,000 clones, roughly nine tenths of them seen only once. The sample comes from a study of lymphopenia after photon versus proton radiotherapy. Notes on the study in general: Larger post-nadir TCR diversity loss correlated inversely with survival in deceased patients. Under photons, naive T cells and diversity fell while effector/memory populations rose.

Trimming left V 6 bases short and J 4 bases short, with 16 bases between. The germline V gene encodes CDR1 GTSNPN and CDR2 SVGIG (reference sequence). The CDR3 has 14 amino acids. The clonotype comes from a man in his sixties with pancreatic cancer. The chain employs TRBV30 and TRBJ1-3; D not resolved. This specimen was peripheral blood, taken from a patient treated with photon-based radiotherapy. DNA for the CDR3: TGTGCCTGTGTACACCGACCGCTGGGAAACACCATATATTTT. It yields the protein CACVHRPLGNTIYF.